These 9 T cell receptor beta chains were all obtained from the same sample, sequenced in a study of spatial heterogeneity in lung cancer. Time point reported: sample taken at primary tumor resection. Unsorted whole RNA of tumor, nontumor lung or frozen PBMC was sequenced. One entry per CDR3 protein, called by TCRdb with MiXCR from the 5' RACE reads. The data show about 1,600 distinct CDR3 sequences, approximately 24% seen once. Sequenced material: PBMCs, taken at surgery. The receptors come from a male donor with early-stage non-small cell lung cancer.

A single count supports this clonotype. This CDR3 reads CASSLDRRFSYEQYF. The CDR3 region has the DNA TGTGCCAGCAGCTTAGATCGACGATTCTCCTACGAGCAGTACTTC. The rearrangement uses TRBV11-2 and TRBJ2-7; D uncertain. The CDR3 loop spans 15 amino acids. V was trimmed by 0 bases and J by 0 bases, leaving 9 bases between them. Per the germline V gene, CDR1 is SGHAT and CDR2 is FQNNGV. Complete variable domain (other parts from reference TRBV11-2 and TRBJ2-7): EAGVAQSPRYKIIEKRQSVAFWCNPISGHATLYWYQQILGQGPKLLIQFQNNGVVDDSQLPKDRFSAERLKGVDSTLKIQPAKLEDSAVYLCASSLDRRFSYEQYFGPGTRLTVT.

In its sample, this clonotype was seen a few times. The chain uses TRBV5-5 and TRBJ2-1; 14 bases line up with TRBD2. The CDR3 sequence is 16 residues long. Germline-derived CDR1 and CDR2 are SGHKS and YYEKEE (reference sequence). V was clipped by 4 bases and J by 4 bases; unmatched bases: 4. The CDR3 here is CASSTGLAGAYNEQFF. Written as DNA, the CDR3 is TGTGCCAGCAGCACGGGACTAGCGGGGGCGTACAATGAGCAGTTCTTC.

This clonotype was recorded at least ten times. The V gene is TRBV9, the J gene TRBJ1-2; D is unclear. Deletions cut 5 bases from V and 1 base from J, with 9 bases between. CDR3 length equals 13 residues. Germline CDR1 SGDLS, CDR2 YYNGEE. CDR3 nucleotide sequence: TGTGCCAGCAGTGTCGGGCATAACTATGGCTACACCTTC. It yields the protein CASSVGHNYGYTF.

This sequence joins TRBV9 and TRBJ1-1; TRBD1 might be the D (6 bases). The V end lost 0 bases, the J end lost 3 bases, and 18 bases lay between the germline ends. CDR3 length equals 17 residues. Per germline, CDR1 SGDLS and CDR2 YYNGEE. CDR3 nucleotide sequence: TGTGCCAGCAGCGTAGAAGCCCCTAGGGGGGCTCACACTGAAGCTTTCTTT. Translation: CASSVEAPRGAHTEAFF.

This sequence joins TRBV28 and TRBJ2-5; 8 positions agree with TRBD2. In germline, CDR1 is MDHEN, CDR2 SYDVKM. The CDR3 covers 15 residues. After removal of 5 bases from V and 1 base from J, the junction contained 6 bases not matched to a gene. The CDR3 bases are TGTGCCAGCAGTGCCGCGCTAGCGGGCCAAGAGACCCAGTACTTC. It specifies CASSAALAGQETQYF.

This clonotype counts as large. The chain links TRBV27 to TRBJ2-2; TRBD2 aligns across 7 bases. The V gene's germline CDR1 is MNHEY and CDR2 SMNVEV (reference sequence). Trimming took 3 bases from V and 7 from J; bases not matched to a gene: 2. This CDR3 is built from 13 residues. CDR3 region: CASSFGGNGELFF. The CDR3 DNA sequence: TGTGCCAGCAGTTTCGGGGGGAACGGGGAGCTGTTTTTT.

The rearrangement links TRBV7-8 to TRBJ2-2; 8 bases match TRBD2. The V gene's germline CDR1 is SGHVS and CDR2 FQNEAQ. V lost 5 bases to trimming and J lost 4 bases; unmatched junction nucleotides: 9. CDR3 length equals 16 residues. The CDR3 DNA sequence: TGTGCCAGCAGCCCACAACCGGGGGGGATCACCGGGGAGCTGTTTTTT. Translation gives CASSPQPGGITGELFF. Combining the CDR3 with reference TRBV7-8 and TRBJ2-2 gives the whole variable domain GAGVSQSPRYKVAKRGQDVALRCDPISGHVSLFWYQQALGQGPEFLTYFQNEAQLDKSGLPSDRFFAERPEGSVSTLKIQRTQQEDSAVYLCASSPQPGGITGELFFGEGSRLTVL.

This chain uses TRBV7-9 with TRBJ2-7; tentative D call: TRBD2 (7 bases). This CDR3 has 14 residues. Looked up from germline, CDR1 is SEHNR and CDR2 is FQNEAQ (reference sequence). Trimming removed 1 base at V and 5 bases at J, with 12 bases between. Here the CDR3 DNA reads TGTGCCAGCAGCTTAGGAGGGAGGGACAACGAGCAGTACTTC. Translation: CASSLGGRDNEQYF.

Judged by abundance, this clonotype is medium-sized. The chain has TRBV20-1 and TRBJ2-5; D may correspond to TRBD1 or TRBD2 (5 bases each). Germline CDR1 and CDR2: DFQATT and SNEGSKA (reference sequence). Trimming left V 5 bases short and J 1 base short, with 11 bases between. The CDR3 spans 13 residues. CDR3 DNA: TGCAGTGCTCGCCCGGGACCCCAAGAGACCCAGTACTTC. Its protein product is CSARPGPQETQYF.